This paragraph reports one T cell receptor (beta chain). This clonotype turned up a few times. Its antigen is unknown. The input lacks base qualities; no much larger clone sits a single base away. The CDR3 holds 11 amino acids from the cysteine to the phenylalanine. The entry retains the CDR3 DNA only, 33 bases that are in frame from base 1. Deletion took 4 bases off V and 3 bases off J, with a span of 7 bases between the germline ends. CDR1 and CDR2 are drawn from the germline V gene: SQVTM, ANQGSEA. The data stem from a study of post-analysis software for immune sequencing data (dated by TCRdb to the mid-2010s). Study-level background: Disease courses on record covered relapsing-remitting, secondary progressive and progressive-relapsing multiple sclerosis, though some patients had no subtype annotation. A subset of samples was prepared in parallel using single-end sample barcoding, then pooled and co-amplified after Illumina adapter ligation. The patient repertoires were set against about 12 previously published healthy control repertoires from donors whose ages ranged from roughly 6 to 27 years. On the study overall, not on this receptor specifically: Direct clustering with F measure showed strong co-clustering of samples prepared in the same batch, prompting a batch-effect correction. Significantly lower normalized Chao1 diversity was found in multiple sclerosis patients than in controls, suggesting substantial peripheral T-cell clonal expansion. The multiple sclerosis patient group was slightly younger than the control group. Patients showed significantly higher frequencies than controls for roughly five TRBV segments, among them TRBV5-6, TRBV5-1 and TRBV20-1.

The receptor library was made with PCR. Sequencing relied on an Illumina HiSeq 2500. To reduce PCR and sequencing biases, unique molecular identifiers were built into the TCR beta cDNA libraries. Around 500,000 cDNA molecules were obtained for every 1 to 10 million input T cells, so each molecule roughly corresponded to one T cell. The patient libraries were prepared and sequenced using the same protocol as the earlier healthy control dataset. Samples belonging to the same batch were prepared together, multiplexed and sequenced on a shared HiSeq lane. On the study's bioinformatics: Raw barcoded reads were processed with MIGEC, and single-read molecular identifier groups were discarded before consensus assembly and CDR3 extraction. Clonotype tables were post-analysed with VDJtools, normalizing diversity by down-sampling all datasets to the smallest sample size. To correct batch-related cross-sample contamination, repertoire overlap clustering matched CDR3 amino acid sequences but not nucleotide sequences. TCRdb reprocessed the public reads (quality trimming at Q25 with fastp, clone calling with MiXCR) and kept in-frame beta chains. One record per CDR3 amino acid sequence lists the most common genes and DNA. Clone size and V and J calls follow TCRdb, not the original study. This sample has roughly 580,000 distinct CDR3 sequences in its table, and 40% to 50% of those were observed once. The top ten clones comprise 1.5% to 2% of the sample.

TCR beta repertoires were profiled from peripheral blood of 13 young patients with multiple sclerosis to demonstrate the VDJtools post-analysis software. Multiple sclerosis patients were children and adolescents aged roughly 6 to 15 years. This sequence originates from a girl aged 10-17 years with multiple sclerosis. The sample consisted of blood. The chain joins TRBV29-1 to TRBJ2-7; the D segment could be TRBD1, given 6 matching bases. The DNA sequence is given as TGCAGCGTTGGAGGGGGCTACGAGCAGTACTTC. Its translation is CSVGGGYEQYF.